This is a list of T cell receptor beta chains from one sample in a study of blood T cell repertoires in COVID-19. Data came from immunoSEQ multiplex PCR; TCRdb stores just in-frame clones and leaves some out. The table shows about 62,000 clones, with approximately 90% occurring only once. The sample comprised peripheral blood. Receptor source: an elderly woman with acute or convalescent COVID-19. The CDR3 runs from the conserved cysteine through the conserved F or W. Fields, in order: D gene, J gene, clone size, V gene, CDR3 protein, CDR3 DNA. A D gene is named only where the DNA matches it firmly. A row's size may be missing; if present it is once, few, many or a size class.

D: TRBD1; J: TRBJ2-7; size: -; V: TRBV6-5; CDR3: CASRLGQGNSYEQYF; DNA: TGTGCCAGCAGGTTGGGACAGGGGAATTCCTACGAGCAGTACTTC
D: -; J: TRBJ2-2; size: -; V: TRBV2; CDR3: CASSGGWLQSTGELFF; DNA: TGTGCCAGCAGCGGAGGATGGCTCCAGAGCACCGGGGAGCTGTTTTTT
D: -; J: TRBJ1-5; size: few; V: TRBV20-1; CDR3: CSASGQINQPQHF; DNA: TGCAGTGCTAGTGGTCAGATAAATCAGCCCCAGCATTTT
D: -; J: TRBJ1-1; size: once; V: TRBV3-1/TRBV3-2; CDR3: CASSQDWRTEAFF; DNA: TGTGCCAGCAGCCAAGACTGGCGGACTGAAGCTTTCTTT
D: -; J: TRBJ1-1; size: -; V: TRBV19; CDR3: CASSTKREAFF; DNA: TGTGCCAGCTCAACCAAGCGGGAGGCTTTCTTT
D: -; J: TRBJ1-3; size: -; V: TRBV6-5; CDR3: CASTAPEAGNTIYF; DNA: TGTGCCAGCACGGCTCCTGAGGCCGGAAACACCATATATTTT
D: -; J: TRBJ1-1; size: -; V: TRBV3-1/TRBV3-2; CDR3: CASSQMGANTEAFF; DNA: TGTGCCAGCAGCCAAATGGGGGCGAACACTGAAGCTTTCTTT
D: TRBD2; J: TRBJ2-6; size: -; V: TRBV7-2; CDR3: CANNPGGGANVLTF; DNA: TGTGCCAACAACCCGGGAGGTGGGGCCAACGTCCTGACTTTC
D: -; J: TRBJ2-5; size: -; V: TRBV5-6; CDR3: CASSLDVGETQYF; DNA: TGTGCCAGCAGCTTGGATGTCGGAGAGACCCAGTACTTC
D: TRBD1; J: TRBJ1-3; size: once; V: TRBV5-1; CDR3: CASSLGTVSGNTIYF; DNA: TGCGCCAGCAGCCTCGGGACAGTCTCTGGAAACACCATATATTTT